The T cell receptor beta chain described here comes from a study of blood T cell repertoires in COVID-19. Across the whole study: Acute and convalescent COVID-19 specimens originated in the United States, Italy and Spain.

In the original workflow: Researchers report that nucleated cell counts were estimated from reference gene primer amplification. Repertoires were generated with immunoSEQ multiplex PCR, while TCRdb's copy carries only in-frame clones and drops some. V and J calls plus clone size are reproduced from that table; the DNA served to infer D and trimming. In the table there are around 500,000 clones, approximately 87% of which are singletons. Adults between about 18 and 95 years of age took part from about two dozen US areas. The CDR3 is made up of 16 amino acids. Germline CDR1 reads KGHSH; CDR2 reads LQKENI. Trimming removed 2 bases at V and 0 bases at J, with 11 bases between.

This clonotype was obtained from a woman in her thirties or forties who had recovered from COVID-19. This chain links TRBV18 with TRBJ1-3, with D perhaps matching TRBD1 (6 bases). The sequenced sample was PBMCs or T cells enriched from blood (not recorded which). The chain's CDR3 is CASSPSGAVSGNTIYF. CDR3 nucleotide sequence: TGTGCCAGCTCACCATCAGGGGCCGTCTCTGGAAACACCATATATTTT.